This T cell receptor beta chain was documented in a study of Ad26.COV2.S vaccination and SARS-CoV-2 variants. Treatment noted: about 20 received Ad26.COV2.S at low or high dose, single or two shots; a few received placebo; per-sample allocation not given. Collection of the samples took place on day 63 after the first injection of vaccine or placebo. Boston supplied an adult donor aged 18-55 years. Wuhan-strain spike was delivered by a replication-incompetent Ad26 vector. V lost 4 bases and J lost 7; bases outside the gene matches: 11. Per the germline V gene, CDR1 is LNHDA and CDR2 is SQIVND (reference sequence). The CDR3 is 16 amino acids. Assay: immunoSEQ multiplex PCR; the TCRdb copy retains only in-frame clones and omits some. Among roughly 400,000 clones listed, around 93% were seen once.

The rearrangement links TRBV19 to TRBJ2-1; 9 bases line up with TRBD2. The sequence was obtained from a person aged 18 to 65 who received the Ad26.COV2.S COVID-19 vaccine or a placebo. The sample consisted of peripheral blood, taken in a trial of Ad26.COV2.S vaccine versus placebo. In nucleotides, the CDR3 is TGTGCCAGTAGTACCCCTGGGCGGGGGGGCCGTAATGAGCAGTTCTTC. This gives the protein CASSTPGRGGRNEQFF.